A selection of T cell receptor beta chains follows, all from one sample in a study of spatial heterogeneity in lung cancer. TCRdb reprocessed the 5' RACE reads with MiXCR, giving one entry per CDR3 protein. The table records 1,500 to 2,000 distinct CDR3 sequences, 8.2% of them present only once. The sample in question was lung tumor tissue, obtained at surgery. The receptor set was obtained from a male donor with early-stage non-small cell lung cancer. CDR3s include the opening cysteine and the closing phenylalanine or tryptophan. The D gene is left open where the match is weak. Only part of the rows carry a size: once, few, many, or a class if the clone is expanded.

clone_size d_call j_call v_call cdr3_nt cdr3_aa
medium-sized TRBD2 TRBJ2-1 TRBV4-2 TGTGCCAGCAGCCAAGGAATGGGTAGCGGGGGGGCAATCAATGAGCAGTTCTTC CASSQGMGSGGAINEQFF
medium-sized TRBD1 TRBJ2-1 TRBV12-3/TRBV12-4 TGTGCCAGCAGTAAAGGACAGGTTAGCTCCTACAATGAGCAGTTCTTC CASSKGQVSSYNEQFF
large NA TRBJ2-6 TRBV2 TGTGCCAGCAGGAAGAGCTCTGGGGCCAACGTCCTGACTTTC CASRKSSGANVLTF
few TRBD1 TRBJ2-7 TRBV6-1 TGTGCCAGCAGCGGACAGGGCCCCTACGAGCAGTACTTC CASSGQGPYEQYF
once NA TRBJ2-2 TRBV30 TGTGCCTGGAGAGGACAACCGAACACCGGGGAGCTGTTTTTT CAWRGQPNTGELFF
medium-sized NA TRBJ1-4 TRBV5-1 TGCGCCAGCAGCGTGGGGGACACCCGGGTCATCAATGAAAAACTGTTTTTT CASSVGDTRVINEKLFF
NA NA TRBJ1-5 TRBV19 TGTGCCAGTACCTCCGGAAGGAGAGATCGGCCCCAGCATTTT CASTSGRRDRPQHF
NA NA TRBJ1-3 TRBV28 TGTGCCAGCGGGGGAGGGTCCTCTGGAAACACCATATATTTT CASGGGSSGNTIYF
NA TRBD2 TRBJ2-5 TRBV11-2 TGTGCCAGCAGCCCCTCTAGCGGAGTTAAAGAGACCCAGTACTTC CASSPSSGVKETQYF
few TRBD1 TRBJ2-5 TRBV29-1 TGCAGCGTTGAACAGGGGGCAGAGACCCAGTACTTC CSVEQGAETQYF
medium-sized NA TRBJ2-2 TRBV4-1 TGCGCCAGCAGCCAAGACCGCGGGCAGCAAACCGGGGAGCTGTTTTTT CASSQDRGQQTGELFF
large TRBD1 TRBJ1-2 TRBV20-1 TGCAGTGCTAGGGGAAGGACAGGCGGCGTCTATGGCTACACCTTC CSARGRTGGVYGYTF
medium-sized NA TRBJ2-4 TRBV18 TGTGCCAGCTCACCACCGGGCAGGGAAAACATTCAGTACTTC CASSPPGRENIQYF
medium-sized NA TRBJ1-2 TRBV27 TGTGCCAGCAGTCCCTACCGGACAGTTCATGGCTACACCTTC CASSPYRTVHGYTF
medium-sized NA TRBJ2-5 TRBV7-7 TGTGCTAGCAGTGGATTAGAGAAAGAGACCCAGTACTTC CASSGLEKETQYF
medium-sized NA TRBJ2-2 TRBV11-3 TGTGCCAGCAGCCAAGACCGGGTGGGGGAGCTGTTTTTT CASSQDRVGELFF
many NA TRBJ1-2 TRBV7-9 TGTGCCAGCAGCTTAAGAGGGCAGGGGATTCATGGCTACACCTTC CASSLRGQGIHGYTF
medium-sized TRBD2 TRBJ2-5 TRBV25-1 TGTGCCAGCAGTCCGCCGGGGGGAGAGACCCAGTACTTC CASSPPGGETQYF
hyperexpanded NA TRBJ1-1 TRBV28 TGTGCCAGCAGTTTATGGGCAGACAATGAAGCTTTCTTT CASSLWADNEAFF
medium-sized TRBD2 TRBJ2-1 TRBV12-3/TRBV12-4 TGTGCCAGCAGCCCTGGGATAGCGGGGATCAATGAGCAGTTCTTC CASSPGIAGINEQFF
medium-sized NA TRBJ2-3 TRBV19 TGTGCCAGTCGGCCCCTTCCCATCACAGATACGCAGTATTTT CASRPLPITDTQYF
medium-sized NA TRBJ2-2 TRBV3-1 TGTGCCAGCAGCCAGCGTCACGGCGCCGGGGAGCTGTTTTTT CASSQRHGAGELFF
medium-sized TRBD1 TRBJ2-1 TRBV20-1 TGCAGTGCTTTCTCTAGGGGGCTGGTCTTC CSAFSRGLVF
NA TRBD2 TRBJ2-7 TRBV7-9 TGTGCCAGCAGCCACGAACTAGCGGGAGGCCCTCTTAACTACGAGCAGTACTTC CASSHELAGGPLNYEQYF
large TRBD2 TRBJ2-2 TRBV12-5 TGTGCTAGTGGTTTGGTAACTAGCGGCACCGGGGAGCTGTTTTTT CASGLVTSGTGELFF
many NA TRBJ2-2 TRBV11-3 TGTGCCAGCAGCTTAGGCAGGGATCAGAACACCGGGGAGCTGTTTTTT CASSLGRDQNTGELFF
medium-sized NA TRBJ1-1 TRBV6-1 TGTGCCAGCAGTGAACAGGTGAACACTGAAGCTTTCTTT CASSEQVNTEAFF
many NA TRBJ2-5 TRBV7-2 TGTGCCAGCAGTAAACCGGGAGTACAAGAGACCCAGTACTTC CASSKPGVQETQYF
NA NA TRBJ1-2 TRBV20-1 TGCAGTGCTCGCTTTGGGAGTAACTATGGCTACACCTTC CSARFGSNYGYTF
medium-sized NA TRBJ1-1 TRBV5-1 TGCGCCAGCAGCTTGCAATCAGACATGAACACTGAAGCTTTCTTT CASSLQSDMNTEAFF
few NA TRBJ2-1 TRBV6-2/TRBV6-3 TGTGCCAGCAGACACAGGGCCCACGAAATAAAGGGGCAGTTCTTC CASRHRAHEIKGQFF
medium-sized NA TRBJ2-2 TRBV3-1 TGTGCCAGCAGCCCCCGGGACACCGGGGAGCTGTTTTTT CASSPRDTGELFF
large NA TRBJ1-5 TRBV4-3 TGCGCCAGCAGCCAAGTTCGGGACGGTAGAGAGCCCCAGCATTTT CASSQVRDGREPQHF
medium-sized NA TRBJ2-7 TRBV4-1 TGCGCCAGCAGCCAAGATAGCACCCTGCGACTGTACGAGCAGTACTTC CASSQDSTLRLYEQYF
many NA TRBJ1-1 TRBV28 TGTGCCAGCAGTTTACTGTCGAACACTGAAGCTTTCTTT CASSLLSNTEAFF
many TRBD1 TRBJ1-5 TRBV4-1 TGCGCCAGCAGCCAAGAAGGACAGGTAAATCAGCCCCAGCATTTT CASSQEGQVNQPQHF
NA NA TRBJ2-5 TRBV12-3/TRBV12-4 TGTGCCAGCAGTTTCCGCCTAGGGCCGGAGACCCAGTACTTC CASSFRLGPETQYF
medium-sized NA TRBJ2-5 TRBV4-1 TGCGCCAGCAGCCAAGCAAGCGGGGAGACCCAGTACTTC CASSQASGETQYF
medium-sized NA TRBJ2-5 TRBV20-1 TGCAGTGCTACTGCAGGATTCCAAGAGACCCAGTACTTC CSATAGFQETQYF
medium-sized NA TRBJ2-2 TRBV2 TGTGCCAGCAGGGAGGGCCTTAACACCGGGGAGCTGTTTTTT CASREGLNTGELFF
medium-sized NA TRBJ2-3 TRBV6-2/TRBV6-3 TGTGCCAGCAGTTACGGACAGACCACAGATACGCAGTATTTT CASSYGQTTDTQYF
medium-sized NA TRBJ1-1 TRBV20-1 TGCAGTGCTTCCCCGAATAGTGGCACTGAAGCTTTCTTT CSASPNSGTEAFF
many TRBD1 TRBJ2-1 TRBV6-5 TGTGCCAGCGGACGCCGGGACAGGGTATCCGATGAGCAGTTCTTC CASGRRDRVSDEQFF
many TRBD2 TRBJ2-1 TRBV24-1 TGTGCCACCAGTGATGCCTGGCGGGAGGAGCAGTTCTTC CATSDAWREEQFF
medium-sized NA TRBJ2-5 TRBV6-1 TGTGCCAGCAGTGAAGTCGAGACCCAGTACTTC CASSEVETQYF
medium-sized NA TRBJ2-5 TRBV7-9 TGTGCCAGCAGCTTAGTCGGGGAGACCCAGTACTTC CASSLVGETQYF